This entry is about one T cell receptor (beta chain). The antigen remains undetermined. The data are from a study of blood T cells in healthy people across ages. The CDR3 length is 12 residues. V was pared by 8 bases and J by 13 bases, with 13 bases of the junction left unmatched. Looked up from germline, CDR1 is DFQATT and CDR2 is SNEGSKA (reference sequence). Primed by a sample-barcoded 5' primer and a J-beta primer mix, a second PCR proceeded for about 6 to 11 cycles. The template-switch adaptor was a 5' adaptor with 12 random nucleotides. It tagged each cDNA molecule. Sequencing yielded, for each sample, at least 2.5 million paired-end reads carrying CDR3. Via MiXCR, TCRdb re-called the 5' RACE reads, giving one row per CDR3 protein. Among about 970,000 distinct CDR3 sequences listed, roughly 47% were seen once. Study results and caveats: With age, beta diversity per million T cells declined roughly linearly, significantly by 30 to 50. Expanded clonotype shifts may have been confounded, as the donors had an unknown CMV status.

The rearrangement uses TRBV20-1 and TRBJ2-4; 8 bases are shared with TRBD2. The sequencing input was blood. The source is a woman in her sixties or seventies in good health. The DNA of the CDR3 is TGCAGTTCTACTAGCGGCCCCTTAGAGCAGTACTTC. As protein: CSSTSGPLEQYF.